Described below is a single T cell receptor beta chain sequence and its context. There is no known antigen for this receptor. No per-base quality is available; no much larger clone lies one base away. The entry originates in a study of blood T cell repertoires in COVID-19 (TCRdb year 2020). Turning to the overall study: Samples from collaborators originated in the United States, Italy and Spain and spanned both the acute and convalescent phases of COVID-19. The prospective study material was composed of cDNA or gDNA derived from T cells, B-cell-depleted T cells, or PBMCs. The sample metadata nearly always contained a de-identified subject ID, COVID-19 status, age in years and sex. Samples came from the ongoing ImmuneRACE study (first 160 participants) plus 1,254 subjects from 6 global collaborators. The repertoires were released in a freely available public database intended as a resource for research on the immune response to SARS-CoV-2. Subjects who had been exposed to COVID-19, were actively infected with it, or had recovered from it provided the deeply sampled blood TCRbeta repertoires that made up the dataset. Where available, HLA class I and class II types were taken from metadata supplied by the sample provider and were not determined by assay-based typing.

The immunoSEQ Assay, a bias-controlled multiplex PCR, was used to amplify TCRbeta CDR3 regions from genomic DNA. In the source study's methods: Nucleated cell counts per sample were estimated from amplification of reference gene primers within the assay. Sequence reads were collapsed and filtered to measure the absolute abundance of every unique TCRbeta CDR3 rearrangement. For each sample, productive Simpson clonality was calculated as the square root of Simpson's diversity index over productive rearrangements. The clones in this table, taken by TCRdb from immuneACCESS, are in-frame only. Not every clone is retained; where verified, under half of the shortfall comes from an unresolved V gene, and the cause of the rest is unknown. V and J calls plus clone size are reproduced from that table; the DNA served to infer D and trimming. For this sample there are 100,000 to 150,000 clones; approximately 74% appear just once. The ten largest clones take up around 1.8% of the sample.

Study-wide findings and limitations: The amount of clinical and demographic metadata varied by source and participant and was provided uncurated.

The collaborating institutions used their own protocols to collect whole blood in K2EDTA tubes. For TCRbeta analysis, collaborators shipped samples in one of three forms: frozen whole blood, isolated PBMCs, or DNA extracted from either of those sample types. The CDR3 covers 14 residues, taking in both the cysteine and the phenylalanine. The DNA shown is the 42-base CDR3, in frame from base 1. CDR1 is given as DFQATT and CDR2 as SNEGSKA, both from the germline V gene (reference sequence). At the junction V is shortened by 3 bases and J by 7 bases; bases outside the gene matches: 4. This chain is built from TRBV20-1 and TRBJ2-1; TRBD2 fits 12 bases in the junction. The sequence came from a woman in her seventies with acute or convalescent COVID-19. The sequencing sample was made of peripheral blood. CDR3 loop: CSASKTSGGNEQFF. The DNA sequence reads TGCAGTGCTAGTAAAACTAGCGGGGGGAATGAGCAGTTCTTC.